One sample yielded the 4 T cell receptor beta chains listed below, sequenced in a study of shared clonotypes between healthy human individuals (dated by TCRdb to about 2020). Libraries were prepared through the immunoSEQ multiplex PCR assay. TCRdb took over this immuneACCESS table, retaining in-frame rearrangements with V and J assigned. Such tables are incomplete; in checked studies, under half of the missing clones stem from an unresolved V gene, and the remainder is unexplained. This sample comprises around 350,000 clones, 73% of them detected only once. In total, the top ten clones hold about 10% of the sample. The material sequenced was memory CD4+ T cells sorted from blood. This sample's cell subset or site label indicates: CD45RA-negative fraction. The source is a man between 25 and 39 years old in good health.

This clone was picked up many times. Here the CDR3 DNA reads TGTGCCAGCAGTTTCAGGGGGGGAAAACTGTTTTTT. Residues: CASSFRGGKLFF. The gene calls are TRBV27 and TRBJ1-4; 7 bases map to TRBD1. The CDR3 sequence is 12 residues long. Trimming cost V 3 bases and J 10 bases; bases outside gene matches: 2. Germline values: CDR1 MNHEY, CDR2 SMNVEV (reference sequence).

This clone was seen once. V is TRBV5-1 and J is TRBJ1-5; weak D call: TRBD1 (5 bases). The germline gives CDR1 SGHRS, CDR2 YFSETQ. This CDR3 has 16 residues. Trimming removed 0 bases at V and 3 bases at J, with 13 bases between. In DNA, the CDR3 is TGCGCCAGCAGCTTGGAACCCGACAGTTACAATCAGCCCCAGCATTTT. This encodes CASSLEPDSYNQPQHF.

This clone was picked up a small number of times. The rearrangement joins TRBV28 to TRBJ1-5; no reliable D call. CDR1 is MDHEN and CDR2 is SYDVKM in the germline V gene. Deletions cut 3 bases from V and 7 bases from J, with 7 bases between. CDR3 length equals 12 residues. This CDR3 is CASSFREQPQHF. The CDR3 DNA is TGTGCCAGCAGTTTTAGAGAACAGCCCCAGCATTTT.

The chain has TRBV5-4 and TRBJ2-6; possible D gene TRBD1, 5 bases. CDR1 SGHNT and CDR2 YYREEE come from the germline V gene (reference sequence). The ends were cut back, 1 base at V and 2 bases at J, with 13 bases in the middle. The length of the CDR3 is 17 residues. The CDR3 protein is CASSLNSRAAGANVLTF. CDR3 DNA sequence: TGTGCCAGCAGCTTGAACAGCAGGGCGGCTGGGGCCAACGTCCTGACTTTC.